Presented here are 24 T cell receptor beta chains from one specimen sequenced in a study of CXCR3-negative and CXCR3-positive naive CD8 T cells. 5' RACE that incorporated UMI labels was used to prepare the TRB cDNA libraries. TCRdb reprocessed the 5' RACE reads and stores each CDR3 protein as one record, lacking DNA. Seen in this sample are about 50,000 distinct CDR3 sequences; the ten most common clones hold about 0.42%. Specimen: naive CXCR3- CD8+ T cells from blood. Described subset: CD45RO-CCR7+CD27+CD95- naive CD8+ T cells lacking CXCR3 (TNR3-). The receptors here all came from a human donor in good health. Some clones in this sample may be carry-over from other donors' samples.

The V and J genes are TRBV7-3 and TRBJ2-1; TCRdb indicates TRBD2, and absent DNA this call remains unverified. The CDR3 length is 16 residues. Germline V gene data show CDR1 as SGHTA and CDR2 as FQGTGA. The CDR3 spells CASSPAGPSYYNEQFF. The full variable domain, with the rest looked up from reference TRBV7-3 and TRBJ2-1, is GAGVSQTPSNKVTEKGKYVELRCDPISGHTALYWYRQSLGQGPEFLIYFQGTGAADDSGLPNDRFFAVRPEGSVSTLKIQRTERGDSAVYLCASSPAGPSYYNEQFFGPGTRLTVL.

CDR3 amino acids: CASSPGPYRQGLDSYNEQFF. V is TRBV7-7 and J is TRBJ2-1; as DNA is missing, the TRBD1 call by TCRdb cannot be tested. This CDR3 contains 20 residues. CDR1 is SSHAT and CDR2 is FNYEAQ in the germline V gene (reference sequence).

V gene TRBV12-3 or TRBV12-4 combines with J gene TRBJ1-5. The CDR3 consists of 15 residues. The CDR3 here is CASGFASLKEQPQHF.

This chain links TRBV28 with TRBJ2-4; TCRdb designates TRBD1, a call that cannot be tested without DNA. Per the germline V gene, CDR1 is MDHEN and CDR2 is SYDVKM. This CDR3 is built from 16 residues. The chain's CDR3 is CASSFDRVGAKNIQYF.

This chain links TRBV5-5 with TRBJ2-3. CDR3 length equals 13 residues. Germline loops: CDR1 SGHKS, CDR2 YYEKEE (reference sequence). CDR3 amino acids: CASSLDRPDTQYF.

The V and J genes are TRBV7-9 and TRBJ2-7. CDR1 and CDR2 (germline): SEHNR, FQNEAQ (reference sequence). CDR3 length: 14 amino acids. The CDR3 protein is CASSTTDSSYEQYF. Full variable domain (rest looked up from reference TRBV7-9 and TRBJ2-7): DTGVSQNPRHKITKRGQNVTFRCDPISEHNRLYWYRQTLGQGPEFLTYFQNEAQLEKSRLLSDRFSAERPKGSFSTLEIQRTEQGDSAMYLCASSTTDSSYEQYFGPGTRLTVT.

The CDR3 loop reads CASSLEDRVGAFF. The J gene is TRBJ1-1, the V gene TRBV7-9; TCRdb outputs TRBD1, but without DNA this stays unchecked. Germline V gives CDR1 SEHNR, CDR2 FQNEAQ (reference sequence). This CDR3 comprises 13 residues.

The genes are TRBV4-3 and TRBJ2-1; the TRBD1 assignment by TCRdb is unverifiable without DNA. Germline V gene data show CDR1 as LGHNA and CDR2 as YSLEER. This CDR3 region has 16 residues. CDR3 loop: CASSQTGGGPYNEQFF.

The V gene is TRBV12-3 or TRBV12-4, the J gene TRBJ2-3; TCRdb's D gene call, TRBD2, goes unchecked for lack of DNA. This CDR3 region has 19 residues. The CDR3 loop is CASSPERGGGIFLPDTQYF.

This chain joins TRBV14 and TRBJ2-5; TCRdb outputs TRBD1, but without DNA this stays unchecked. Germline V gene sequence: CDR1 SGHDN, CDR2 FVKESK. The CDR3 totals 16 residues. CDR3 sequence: CASSQGYWQGQETQYF.

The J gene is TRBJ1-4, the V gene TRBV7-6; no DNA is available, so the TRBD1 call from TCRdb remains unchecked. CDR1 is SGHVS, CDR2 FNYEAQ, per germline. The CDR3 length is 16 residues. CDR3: CASSTRGASANEKLFF. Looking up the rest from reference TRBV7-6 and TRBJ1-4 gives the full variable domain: GAGVSQSPRYKVTKRGQDVALRCDPISGHVSLYWYRQALGQGPEFLTYFNYEAQQDKSGLPNDRFSAERPEGSISTLTIQRTEQRDSAMYRCASSTRGASANEKLFFGSGTQLSVL.

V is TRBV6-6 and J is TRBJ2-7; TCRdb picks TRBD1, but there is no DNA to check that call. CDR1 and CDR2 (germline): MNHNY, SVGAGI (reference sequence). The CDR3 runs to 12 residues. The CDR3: CATVGGDYEQYF.

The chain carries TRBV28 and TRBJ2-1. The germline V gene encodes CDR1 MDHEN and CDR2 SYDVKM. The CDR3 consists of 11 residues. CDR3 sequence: CASRGYNEQFF.

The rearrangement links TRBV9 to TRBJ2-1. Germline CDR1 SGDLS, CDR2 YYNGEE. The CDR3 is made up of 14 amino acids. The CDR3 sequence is CASSVVTSSYEQFF.

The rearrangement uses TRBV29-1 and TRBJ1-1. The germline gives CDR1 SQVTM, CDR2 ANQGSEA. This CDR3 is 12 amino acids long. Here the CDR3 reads CSVAGARPEAFF. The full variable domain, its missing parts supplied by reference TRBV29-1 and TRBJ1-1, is SAVISQKPSRDICQRGTSLTIQCQVDSQVTMMFWYRQQPGQSLTLIATANQGSEATYESGFVIDKFPISRPNLTFSTLTVSNMSPEDSSIYLCSVAGARPEAFFGQGTRLTVV.

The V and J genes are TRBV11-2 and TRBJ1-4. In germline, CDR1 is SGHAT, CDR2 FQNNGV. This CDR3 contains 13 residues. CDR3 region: CASIRQLGEKLFF.

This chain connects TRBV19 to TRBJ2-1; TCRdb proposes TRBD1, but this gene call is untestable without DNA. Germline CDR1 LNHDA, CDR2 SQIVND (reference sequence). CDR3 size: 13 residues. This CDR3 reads CASSPIPGHEQFF.

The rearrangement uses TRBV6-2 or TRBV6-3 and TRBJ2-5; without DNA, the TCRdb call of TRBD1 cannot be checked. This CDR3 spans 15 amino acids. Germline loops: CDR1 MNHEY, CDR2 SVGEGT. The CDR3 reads CASSSYERGEETQYF.

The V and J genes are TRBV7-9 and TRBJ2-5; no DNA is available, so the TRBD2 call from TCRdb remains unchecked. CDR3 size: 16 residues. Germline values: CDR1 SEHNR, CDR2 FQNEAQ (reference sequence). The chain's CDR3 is CASSHGTSGGQETQYF. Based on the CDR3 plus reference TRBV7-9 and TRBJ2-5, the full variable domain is DTGVSQNPRHKITKRGQNVTFRCDPISEHNRLYWYRQTLGQGPEFLTYFQNEAQLEKSRLLSDRFSAERPKGSFSTLEIQRTEQGDSAMYLCASSHGTSGGQETQYFGPGTRLLVL.

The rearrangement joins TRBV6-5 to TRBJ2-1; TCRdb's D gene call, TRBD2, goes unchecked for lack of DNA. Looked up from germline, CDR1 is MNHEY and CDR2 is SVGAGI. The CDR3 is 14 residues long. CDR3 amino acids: CASSYSLGEVEQFF.

CDR3 region: CASNQGGNQPQHF. V is TRBV21-1 and J is TRBJ1-5. TRBV21-1 is a known pseudogene. CDR3 length equals 13 residues.

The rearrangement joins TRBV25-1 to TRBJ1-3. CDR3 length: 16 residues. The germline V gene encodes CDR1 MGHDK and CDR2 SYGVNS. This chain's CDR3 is CASSESLDLAGNTIYF.

CDR3 sequence: CSVEDGNTGELFF. The V and J genes are TRBV29-1 and TRBJ2-2. Germline CDR1 is SQVTM and CDR2 is ANQGSEA. The CDR3 covers 13 residues.

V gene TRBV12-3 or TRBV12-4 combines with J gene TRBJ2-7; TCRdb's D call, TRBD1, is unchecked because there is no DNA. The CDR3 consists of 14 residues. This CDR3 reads CASSPDRLSYEQYF.